These 21 T cell receptor beta chains originate from one sample sequenced in a study of blood T cell repertoires in COVID-19. The protocol was immunoSEQ multiplex PCR, while the TCRdb copy is restricted to in-frame clones and leaves out a portion. This table has tens of thousands of clones, almost 90% appearing once. Material: peripheral blood. These receptors were obtained from a man aged 60 to 69 with acute or convalescent COVID-19.

The genes are TRBV5-4 and TRBJ1-6; TRBD1 agrees at 9 bases. Per germline, CDR1 SGHNT and CDR2 YYREEE (reference sequence). Trimming at V came to 3 bases and at J to 9 bases, leaving 1 base not matched to a gene. This CDR3 has 13 residues. CDR3 protein: CASSWDRVSPLHF. The CDR3 nucleotides read TGTGCCAGCAGCTGGGACAGGGTTTCACCCCTCCACTTT.

The V and J genes are TRBV27 and TRBJ1-5, with a tentative D call TRBD1 (5 bases). There are 14 residues in the CDR3. Germline V CDR1 and CDR2: MNHEY, SMNVEV (reference sequence). V was shortened by 0 bases and J by 6 bases, with 9 bases between the two germline ends. Written as DNA, the CDR3 is TGTGCCAGCAGTTTATCCAGGGTAGGTCAGCCCCAGCATTTT. It codes for CASSLSRVGQPQHF.

The chain combines TRBV30 with TRBJ1-2; D is perhaps TRBD1 (5 bases). This CDR3 region has 17 residues. The germline CDR1 and CDR2 sequences are GTSNPN and SVGIG (reference sequence). With 6 bases removed from V and 5 bases from J, the gap between germline ends came to 28 bases. CDR3 region: CACLGGRRQHVRYGYTF. Here the CDR3 DNA reads TGTGCCTGTCTCGGGGGACGGCGGCAGCATGTCAGATATGGCTACACCTTC.

The chain employs TRBV27 and TRBJ1-6; TRBD1 is a possible D gene (6 bases). The CDR3 has 15 amino acids. CDR1 is MNHEY, CDR2 SMNVEV, per germline (reference sequence). V lost 3 bases to trimming and J lost 8 bases, with 14 bases between them. The CDR3: CASSFGRGSDSPLHF. The DNA of the CDR3 is TGTGCCAGCAGTTTTGGCAGGGGATCGGATTCACCCCTCCACTTT.

This clone was detected only once. The genes are TRBV3-1 (or the pseudogene TRBV3-2) and TRBJ1-2; D is uncertain. The CDR3 runs 14 residues. V shed 6 bases and J shed 0 bases, with 11 bases lying between them. The germline V gene encodes CDR1 LGHDT and CDR2 YNNKEL (reference sequence). The CDR3 protein is CASSLRGSNYGYTF. The CDR3 DNA reads TGTGCCAGCAGTTTACGGGGTTCTAACTATGGCTACACCTTC.

This chain links TRBV5-1 with TRBJ2-3; a possible D gene is TRBD2 (6 bases). The V gene's germline CDR1 is SGHRS and CDR2 YFSETQ. There are 15 residues in the CDR3. Trimming cost V 1 base and J 2 bases, with 11 bases left between them. CDR3 protein: CASSLYGGTTDTQYF. DNA for the CDR3: TGCGCCAGCAGCTTGTACGGCGGGACCACAGATACGCAGTATTTT.

The rearrangement links TRBV3-1 (or the pseudogene TRBV3-2) to TRBJ1-1; D is undetermined. V was shortened by 1 base and J by 1 base, with 4 bases between the two germline ends. CDR1 LGHDT and CDR2 YNNKEL come from the germline V gene (reference sequence). CDR3 length: 13 amino acids. In DNA, the CDR3 is TGTGCCAGCAGCCAAGCTAAGAACACTGAAGCTTTCTTT. Residues: CASSQAKNTEAFF.

The chain joins TRBV5-1 to TRBJ1-2; 9 positions agree with TRBD1. This CDR3 region has 15 residues. Trimming cost V 2 bases and J 5 bases; bases outside gene matches: 7. Per the germline V gene, CDR1 is SGHRS and CDR2 is YFSETQ. In DNA, the CDR3 is TGCGCCAGCAGCTTTACAGGGGGCTCGGGATATGGCTACACCTTC. This translates into CASSFTGGSGYGYTF. Based on the CDR3 plus reference TRBV5-1 and TRBJ1-2, the full variable domain is KAGVTQTPRYLIKTRGQQVTLSCSPISGHRSVSWYQQTPGQGLQFLFEYFSETQRNKGNFPGRFSGRQFSNSRSEMNVSTLELGDSALYLCASSFTGGSGYGYTFGSGTRLTVV.

The V gene is TRBV3-1 (or the pseudogene TRBV3-2), the J gene TRBJ2-1; 13 bases align to TRBD2. The V gene's germline CDR1 is LGHDT and CDR2 YNNKEL (reference sequence). CDR3 length: 16 residues. With V trimmed by 5 bases and J by 7 bases, 8 bases remained unmatched. The CDR3 loop reads CASSRPGLAGKNEQFF. CDR3 DNA: TGTGCCAGCAGCAGACCGGGACTAGCGGGGAAAAATGAGCAGTTCTTC.

The V call is TRBV27, the J call TRBJ1-1, with D unclear. The germline V gene has CDR1 MNHEY and CDR2 SMNVEV (reference sequence). Trimming left V 2 bases short and J 4 bases short, with 20 bases between. This CDR3 comprises 17 residues. As DNA, the CDR3 is TGTGCCAGCAGTTTAACCGATTCGTACCTCGGAGGCACTGAAGCTTTCTTT. The encoded protein is CASSLTDSYLGGTEAFF.

V usage is TRBV12-3 or TRBV12-4 and J usage is TRBJ2-3; the D is unclear. The V end was cut by 8 bases, the J end by 0 bases, with 6 bases between. CDR3 length equals 12 residues. CDR3 residues: CASGASTDTQYF. The CDR3 region has the DNA TGTGCCAGCGGAGCAAGCACAGATACGCAGTATTTT.

CDR3 in amino acids: CASSISGGFGDTQYF. CDR3 bases: TGTGCCAGTAGTATTTCGGGAGGGTTCGGAGATACGCAGTATTTT. The rearrangement joins TRBV19 to TRBJ2-3; 8 bases align to TRBD2. Germline V CDR1 and CDR2: LNHDA, SQIVND (reference sequence). With V trimmed by 3 bases and J by 5 bases, 7 bases remained unmatched. This CDR3 spans 15 amino acids.

V gene TRBV27 combines with J gene TRBJ1-5, with TRBD1 identical over 8 bases. The CDR3 runs to 15 residues. V lost 4 bases and J lost 4; bases outside the gene matches: 6. Germline V gives CDR1 MNHEY, CDR2 SMNVEV (reference sequence). The CDR3 DNA reads TGTGCCAGCAGTTCCTTGGGGACAGGAAATCAGCCCCAGCATTTT. Amino acids: CASSSLGTGNQPQHF.

This clone is a singleton in its sample. This chain links TRBV28 with TRBJ2-3; TRBD2 matches at 8 bases. CDR3 length: 15 amino acids. From germline, CDR1 is MDHEN and CDR2 SYDVKM. V lost 6 bases, J lost 0 bases, and 5 bases stayed unmatched. This chain's CDR3 is CASSQSGSSTDTQYF. DNA for the CDR3: TGTGCCAGCAGCCAAAGCGGGAGTAGCACAGATACGCAGTATTTT.

The CDR3 DNA reads TGTGCCACCACGGGCGGGGCGGCCGAGCAGTACTTC. This sequence encodes CATTGGAAEQYF. The chain joins TRBV6-5 to TRBJ2-7; D is possibly TRBD2 (6 bases). Germline lookup yields CDR1 MNHEY and CDR2 SVGAGI. V was cut by 10 bases and J by 6 bases, with 16 bases left in between. The CDR3 contains 12 residues.

The chain has TRBV25-1 and TRBJ1-3; possibly TRBD1 for D (6 bases). V lost 3 bases to trimming and J lost 2 bases, with 14 bases between them. Germline V lookup: CDR1 MGHDK, CDR2 SYGVNS. The CDR3 covers 16 residues. The CDR3 nucleotides read TGTGCCAGCAGTGATTACAGGGTTGCGGCTGGAAACACCATATATTTT. The encoded protein is CASSDYRVAAGNTIYF.

The J gene is TRBJ1-2, the V gene TRBV28; D possibly corresponds to TRBD1 (5 bases). Germline V gives CDR1 MDHEN, CDR2 SYDVKM. The length of the CDR3 is 14 residues. The V and J ends lost 3 bases and 4 bases respectively, with 12 bases between them. The CDR3 region is CASSLIGQGYGYTF. For the CDR3, the DNA is TGTGCCAGCAGTTTGATCGGGCAGGGCTATGGCTACACCTTC.

This clone appeared a single time. V is TRBV19 and J is TRBJ1-1; D is possibly TRBD1 (5 bases). Germline CDR1 is LNHDA and CDR2 is SQIVND (reference sequence). Trimming cost V 11 bases and J 3 bases, with 10 bases left between them. The CDR3 sequence is 11 residues long. The DNA for the CDR3 is TGTGCCGGGGGGTTGTACACTGAAGCTTTCTTT. Translation gives CAGGLYTEAFF.

The chain joins TRBV3-1 (or the pseudogene TRBV3-2) to TRBJ2-2, with a tentative D call TRBD2 (6 bases). CDR1 and CDR2 from the germline V gene are LGHDT and YNNKEL (reference sequence). This CDR3 is 15 amino acids long. The V and J ends lost 7 bases and 0 bases respectively, with 12 bases between them. CDR3 sequence reads: CASMTGVSNTGELFF. The DNA for the CDR3 is TGTGCCAGCATGACGGGGGTGTCGAACACCGGGGAGCTGTTTTTT.

This chain links TRBV7-3 with TRBJ2-3; TRBD1 matches at 7 bases. There are 16 residues in the CDR3. The V gene end was trimmed by 4 bases and the J gene end by 0 bases; junction bases not matched to a gene: 7. Per the germline V gene, CDR1 is SGHTA and CDR2 is FQGTGA. CDR3 sequence: CASSSYRGQSTDTQYF. The DNA of the CDR3 is TGTGCCAGCAGCTCTTACAGGGGCCAGAGCACAGATACGCAGTATTTT.

The sample holds one count of this clone. The DNA for the CDR3 is TGTGCCAGCAGCTTTATACAGGGAAACACCATATATTTT. Translating gives CASSFIQGNTIYF. This chain joins TRBV7-2 and TRBJ1-3; no clear D gene. The V end lost 3 bases, the J end lost 4 bases, and 7 bases lay between the germline ends. Germline-derived CDR1 and CDR2 are SGHTA and FQGNSA. The CDR3 spans 13 residues.